The subject of this entry is one T cell receptor beta chain. This record comes from a study of T cell changes during pregnancy in multiple sclerosis. Germline CDR1 and CDR2: SGHTA and FQGNSA. This CDR3 is 15 amino acids long. Trimming cost V 6 bases and J 2 bases, with 14 bases left between them. Here immunoSEQ multiplex PCR was the method, and the copy in TCRdb shows in-frame clones only, minus some. The repertoire holds over 90,000 clones, with less than 95% as singletons. The TCR sequence derives from a female donor with multiple sclerosis, enrolled in a pregnancy study. This chain connects TRBV7-2 to TRBJ1-5; possibly TRBD1 for D (6 bases). This sample comprised peripheral blood, obtained before pregnancy. DNA of the CDR3: TGTGCCAGCAGTAACAGGGTACTGGGCAATCAGCCCCAGCATTTT. As protein: CASSNRVLGNQPQHF. Complete variable domain (other parts from reference TRBV7-2 and TRBJ1-5): GAGVSQSPSNKVTEKGKDVELRCDPISGHTALYWYRQSLGQGLEFLIYFQGNSAPDKSGLPSDRFSAERTGGSVSTLTIQRTQQEDSAVYLCASSNRVLGNQPQHFGDGTRLSIL.